These 17 T cell receptor beta chains came from one sample sequenced in a study of T-cell memory formation after mild COVID-19. TCRdb used MiXCR to reprocess the 5' RACE reads, holding one entry per CDR3 protein. The sample includes 190,000 or so distinct CDR3 sequences, around 30% seen only once; the top ten take about an eighth. Sequencing was performed on PBMCs or a T cell subset sorted from them (not recorded which). The receptors here all came from an adult woman who had mild COVID-19 (a few samples of this study predate the infection). Cell type and time point are not known.

In this sample, this clonotype turned up a few times. The V and J genes are TRBV24-1 and TRBJ1-2; no definite D call. V gave up 4 bases and J gave up 4 bases, with 3 bases separating them. This CDR3 spans 11 amino acids. The germline V gene encodes CDR1 KGHDR and CDR2 SFDVKD. CDR3 coding DNA: TGTGCCACCAGTGAAGGCTATGGCTACACCTTC. Amino acids: CATSEGYGYTF.

This clonotype was seen more than once but under ten times. This chain links TRBV7-9 with TRBJ2-1, with 14 bases fitting TRBD2. V shed 5 bases and J 6 bases; nucleotides not matched to a gene: 6. CDR1 SEHNR and CDR2 FQNEAQ come from the germline V gene (reference sequence). The CDR3 extends over 16 amino acids. CDR3 in amino acids: CASSPTGTSGSNEQFF. The CDR3 bases are TGTGCCAGCAGCCCGACCGGGACTAGCGGGAGCAATGAGCAGTTCTTC.

V usage is TRBV29-1 and J usage is TRBJ2-7, with D perhaps assigned TRBD1 or TRBD2 (5 bases each). Trimming stripped 3 bases from V and 6 bases from J, with 12 bases between. Germline CDR1 reads SQVTM; CDR2 reads ANQGSEA. The CDR3 has 12 residues. CDR3 amino acids: CSVDGARGEQYF. CDR3 nucleotides: TGCAGCGTTGACGGGGCAAGAGGCGAGCAGTACTTC.

This clonotype was recorded a few times. V usage is TRBV5-1 and J usage is TRBJ2-4; 8 bases map to TRBD1. This CDR3 is built from 17 residues. J was trimmed by 5 bases and V by 0 bases; bases with no gene match: 10. Per germline, CDR1 SGHRS and CDR2 YFSETQ. DNA of the CDR3: TGCGCCAGCAGCTTGGAGTCCGGCAGGGGGCGCGAAAACATTCAGTACTTC. Its protein is CASSLESGRGRENIQYF.

DNA of the CDR3: TGCAGTGCTAGGCGACTAGCGGGGGTGATCTACAATGAGCAGTTCTTC. Amino acid sequence: CSARRLAGVIYNEQFF. This chain connects TRBV20-1 to TRBJ2-1, with TRBD2 matching 12 bases. Germline V CDR1 and CDR2: DFQATT, SNEGSKA (reference sequence). Unmatched junction bases numbered 6, after V lost 3 bases and J lost 3 bases. This CDR3 comprises 16 residues.

The V call is TRBV10-3, the J call TRBJ2-7, with TRBD1 matching over 9 bases. The trim removed 11 bases at V and 6 bases at J, leaving 8 bases unmatched. In germline, CDR1 is ENHRY, CDR2 SYGVKD. This CDR3 contains 12 residues. The chain's CDR3 is CAAGTGSGEQYF. The CDR3 DNA is TGTGCCGCGGGGACAGGGTCGGGCGAGCAGTACTTC.

V gene TRBV12-3 or TRBV12-4 combines with J gene TRBJ1-2, with no clear D. CDR3 length: 13 amino acids. V lost 1 base and J 3 bases, leaving 6 bases between the germline ends. CDR3 in amino acids: CASSLGTDYGYTF. CDR3 bases: TGTGCCAGCAGTTTAGGAACAGACTATGGCTACACCTTC.

This chain connects TRBV24-1 to TRBJ2-3; weak D call: TRBD1 (5 bases). CDR1 is KGHDR, CDR2 SFDVKD, per germline. V lost 5 bases and J lost 5, with 16 bases in between. The CDR3 is 15 amino acids. The CDR3 loop reads CATSGTKTGQDTQYF. For the CDR3, the DNA is TGTGCCACCAGTGGCACGAAAACAGGTCAAGATACGCAGTATTTT.

The chain carries TRBV7-6 and TRBJ1-2; TRBD1 is a possible D gene (6 bases). V lost 1 base, J lost 4 bases, and 10 bases lay in between. CDR3 length: 14 amino acids. From germline, CDR1 is SGHVS and CDR2 FNYEAQ. CDR3 DNA: TGTGCCAGCAGCTTAGGACAGGACATCTATGGCTACACCTTC. Translated: CASSLGQDIYGYTF.

The chain uses TRBV7-9 and TRBJ2-3, with 11 positions matching TRBD2. With V trimmed by 4 bases and J by 7 bases, 16 bases remained unmatched. This CDR3 contains 18 residues. Looked up from germline, CDR1 is SEHNR and CDR2 is FQNEAQ (reference sequence). CDR3 nucleotide sequence: TGTGCCAGCAGCTCACGCCTTGACCCGGGACTAGCGGCCCATACGCAGTATTTT. Translation: CASSSRLDPGLAAHTQYF.

The rearrangement joins TRBV6-5 to TRBJ1-2; 7 bases fit TRBD1. Trimming removed 5 bases from V and 4 bases from J; junction bases left unmatched: 4. This CDR3 has 13 amino acids. From germline, CDR1 is MNHEY and CDR2 SVGAGI. CDR3 region: CASSRNRGYGYTF. The CDR3 DNA reads as TGTGCCAGCAGTCGCAACAGGGGCTATGGCTACACCTTC.

This clonotype was seen repeatedly, ten times or more. The chain recombines TRBV30 with TRBJ2-7; tentative D call: TRBD2 (6 bases). The CDR3 is 15 amino acids. Trimming took off 3 bases at V and 0 bases at J, with 15 bases between the two ends. The germline V gene encodes CDR1 GTSNPN and CDR2 SVGIG (reference sequence). The CDR3: CAWRQQSGHSYEQYF. The CDR3 region has the DNA TGTGCCTGGAGACAACAGAGCGGGCACTCCTACGAGCAGTACTTC.

J is TRBJ1-5 and V is TRBV5-1, with a possible D match to TRBD1 (5 bases). The CDR3 has 15 residues. V was cut by 4 bases and J by 1 base, with 12 bases left in between. CDR1 SGHRS and CDR2 YFSETQ come from the germline V gene. The CDR3 sequence: CASSPSDRSNQPQHF. The CDR3, as DNA: TGCGCCAGCAGCCCTAGTGACAGAAGCAATCAGCCCCAGCATTTT.

The chain employs TRBV27 and TRBJ2-6; D ambiguous. The V gene lost 5 bases and the J gene lost 5 bases, with 25 bases spanning the gap. Per germline, CDR1 MNHEY and CDR2 SMNVEV (reference sequence). The CDR3 is 19 amino acids. The CDR3 DNA follows: TGTGCCAGCAGTCCGCTACATAGGGCAGCCAGTAGGAGGGCCAACGTCCTGACTTTC. Amino acids: CASSPLHRAASRRANVLTF.

J is TRBJ2-3 and V is TRBV10-3; the match to TRBD1 covers 7 bases. Germline assignment: CDR1 ENHRY and CDR2 SYGVKD. CDR3 length: 16 residues. V was clipped by 3 bases and J by 0 bases; unmatched bases: 6. CDR3 sequence reads: CAISEKTGHSTDTQYF. CDR3 in DNA: TGTGCCATCAGTGAAAAGACAGGGCATAGCACAGATACGCAGTATTTT.

This clonotype was counted between two and nine times. The rearrangement joins TRBV20-1 to TRBJ1-5; perhaps TRBD1 as D (6 bases). The CDR3 spans 15 residues. Deletions cut 0 bases from V and 1 base from J, with 10 bases between. Germline-derived CDR1 and CDR2 are DFQATT and SNEGSKA (reference sequence). The CDR3, as DNA: TGCAGTGCTAGAGACGTTACAGGGAGCAATCAGCCCCAGCATTTT. It translates to CSARDVTGSNQPQHF.

This clonotype was seen more than once but under ten times. The rearrangement links TRBV3-1 to TRBJ2-5; D gene uncertain. Germline CDR1 LGHDT, CDR2 YNNKEL (reference sequence). Trimming removed 5 bases from V and 2 bases from J, with 12 bases in between. This CDR3 comprises 14 residues. This CDR3 is CASSYAAGQETQYF. The CDR3 DNA is TGTGCCAGCAGCTATGCGGCAGGACAAGAGACCCAGTACTTC.